Below, 14 T cell receptor beta chains from the same sample are listed, as sequenced in a study of T cell responses to AZD1222 COVID-19 vaccine listed by TCRdb under 2021. Receptor libraries were prepared by the immunoSEQ multiplex PCR assay. TCRdb holds this immuneACCESS table with in-frame rearrangements only. Some clones are missing; in checked studies, unresolved V genes explain under half, and the rest has no known cause. This sample gives approximately 110,000 clones in total; approximately 90% of them show up just once. Around 7.5% of the sample lies in the top ten. Explained via the paper, the time point label denotes: baseline before first vaccination. The sample here was peripheral blood, taken on day 0 of AZD1222 vaccination. The receptors here all came from an adult in good health.

The J gene is TRBJ2-7, the V gene TRBV29-1, with 7 bases that match TRBD1. Trimming removed 7 bases from V and 0 bases from J; junction bases left unmatched: 3. The germline V gene encodes CDR1 SQVTM and CDR2 ANQGSEA. The CDR3 is made up of 12 amino acids. The CDR3 nucleotides are TGCAGCGCCAACAGGGGCTCCTACGAGCAGTACTTC. Protein sequence: CSANRGSYEQYF.

This clone showed up just once. The J gene is TRBJ1-2, the V gene TRBV4-3; D may be TRBD1 (5 bases). Germline lookup yields CDR1 LGHNA and CDR2 YSLEER. The CDR3 consists of 14 residues. The V gene lost 0 bases and the J gene lost 7 bases, with 12 bases spanning the gap. Here the CDR3 DNA reads TGCGCCAGCAGCCAAGATTGGGGGGTAGGTGGCTACACCTTC. This translates into CASSQDWGVGGYTF.

The V and J genes are TRBV30 and TRBJ1-2, with D unclear. This CDR3 spans 14 amino acids. CDR1 and CDR2 (germline): GTSNPN, SVGIG (reference sequence). V was clipped by 2 bases and J by 4 bases, with 14 bases between them. The CDR3 region is CAWSPASELYGYTF. DNA for the CDR3: TGTGCCTGGAGTCCAGCCTCAGAACTCTATGGCTACACCTTC.

This chain links TRBV7-9 with TRBJ1-1, with a possible D match to TRBD1 (6 bases). Trimming removed 0 bases at V and 10 bases at J, with 12 bases between. Germline V gives CDR1 SEHNR, CDR2 FQNEAQ (reference sequence). This CDR3 is 13 amino acids long. CDR3 protein: CASSLAAGALAFF. In DNA form, the CDR3 reads TGTGCCAGCAGCTTAGCGGCAGGGGCCTTAGCTTTCTTT.

The genes are TRBV18 and TRBJ1-1; 7 nucleotides match TRBD1. The V segment lost 2 bases and the J segment 5 bases; nucleotides outside the gene matches: 8. Germline CDR1 and CDR2: KGHSH and LQKENI. The CDR3 runs 15 residues. Here the CDR3 reads CASSPSEGAITEAFF. The CDR3 nucleotides are TGTGCCAGCTCACCAAGCGAGGGGGCGATTACTGAAGCTTTCTTT.

In this sample, this clone turned up once. The chain links TRBV11-2 to TRBJ2-7, with D unresolved. The CDR3 spans 12 residues. Germline CDR1 SGHAT, CDR2 FQNNGV. V lost 2 bases and J lost 5, with 7 bases in between. In nucleotides, the CDR3 is TGTGCCAGCAGCTTAACGACTGACGAGCAGTACTTC. This encodes CASSLTTDEQYF.

The chain is built from TRBV6-5 and TRBJ1-2; possibly TRBD1 for D (6 bases). V was shortened by 4 bases and J by 7 bases, with 22 bases between the two germline ends. The CDR3 is 16 amino acids. From germline, CDR1 is MNHEY and CDR2 SVGAGI. The CDR3 nucleotides read TGTGCCAGCAGTTTTTTGGGGGCGCGAGCAGGGATTGGCTACACCTTC. Translated, it gives CASSFLGARAGIGYTF.

The chain joins TRBV19 to TRBJ1-5; a weak D match, TRBD1 (5 bases). The V and J ends lost 7 bases and 8 bases respectively, with 15 bases between them. Germline lookup yields CDR1 LNHDA and CDR2 SQIVND (reference sequence). CDR3 length equals 13 residues. DNA of the CDR3: TGTGCCAGTAATTACGGGGCGGTAGAGCCCCAGCATTTT. This gives the protein CASNYGAVEPQHF.

This clone was seen only once. V gene TRBV5-1 combines with J gene TRBJ2-5, with a possible D match to TRBD1 (7 bases). V was clipped by 0 bases and J by 5 bases, with 14 bases between them. This CDR3 spans 15 amino acids. Germline V gene lookup returns CDR1 SGHRS and CDR2 YFSETQ. This CDR3 is CASSLAPGGRETQYF. CDR3 DNA sequence: TGCGCCAGCAGCTTGGCCCCAGGGGGGCGGGAGACCCAGTACTTC.

The chain couples TRBV23-1 to TRBJ1-6; 8 bases agree with TRBD1. TRBV23-1 has ORF status, its function being uncertain. There are 16 residues in the CDR3. J gave up 7 bases and V 3 bases, and 8 bases lay outside the gene matches. The CDR3 DNA is TGCGCCAGCAGTCAGCTAAACAGGGGGTTAAATTCACCCCTCCACTTT. Translated, it gives CASSQLNRGLNSPLHF.

This sequence joins TRBV6-6 and TRBJ1-3; D is perhaps TRBD1 (6 bases). The germline CDR1 and CDR2 sequences are MNHNY and SVGAGI (reference sequence). V lost 5 bases, J lost 1 base, and 6 bases lay in between. The CDR3 covers 13 residues. The CDR3 sequence: CASSQGSGNTIYF. CDR3 coding DNA: TGTGCCAGCAGTCAGGGGTCTGGAAACACCATATATTTT.

The rearrangement joins TRBV6-2 or TRBV6-3 to TRBJ1-5; weak D call: TRBD1 (5 bases). This CDR3 comprises 16 residues. V lost 4 bases, J lost 1 base, and 14 bases lay in between. The germline CDR1 and CDR2 sequences are MNHEY and SVGEGT. CDR3 sequence (DNA): TGTGCCAGCAGTTCAGGCCAGGGTAGGAGCAATCAGCCCCAGCATTTT. Protein sequence: CASSSGQGRSNQPQHF.

V is TRBV11-2 and J is TRBJ2-7; maybe TRBD1 (5 bases). The germline gives CDR1 SGHAT, CDR2 FQNNGV. CDR3 length: 15 amino acids. Trimming removed 3 bases at V and 2 bases at J, with 14 bases between. CDR3 nucleotide sequence: TGTGCCAGCAGCTTCTGGCAGACAGCCCCCTACGAGCAGTACTTC. Protein product: CASSFWQTAPYEQYF.

This clone has just one count. The rearrangement joins TRBV19 to TRBJ1-2; 12 nucleotides agree with TRBD1. The V gene's germline CDR1 is LNHDA and CDR2 SQIVND (reference sequence). With 8 bases clipped from V and 4 bases from J, the junction kept 8 bases outside the gene matches. This CDR3 has 15 residues. DNA of the CDR3: TGTGCCAGTCGCCCCGGGACAGGGGGCAGCTATGGCTACACCTTC. Encoded protein: CASRPGTGGSYGYTF.